These T cell receptor beta chains were read from a single sample in a study of T-cell memory formation after mild COVID-19. TCRdb passed the 5' RACE reads through MiXCR, listing each CDR3 protein once. The sample includes about 620,000 distinct CDR3 sequences, 18% of them seen just once. The sample comprised PBMCs or a T cell subset sorted from them (not recorded which). The receptors shown here come from an adult woman who had mild COVID-19 (a few samples of this study predate the infection). Cell type and time point are not known. Both conserved end residues are part of each CDR3. The D gene is left open where the match is weak. Size tells how often a clone was seen (once, few, many) or the class of an expanded clone, and some rows leave it out.

TRBJ1-2 TRBV5-5 - - TGTGCCAGCAGCATGGACATGGGAGTAAACTATGGCTACACCTTC CASSMDMGVNYGYTF
TRBJ2-7 TRBV11-3 TRBD1 few TGTGCCAGCAGCCCAGCCCCGGGACAGGGACCCTACGAGCAGTACTTC CASSPAPGQGPYEQYF
TRBJ2-5 TRBV5-1 - many TGCGCCAGCAGCTTGACGAGGGGGTCGGAGACCCAGTACTTC CASSLTRGSETQYF
TRBJ2-1 TRBV11-2 TRBD2 few TGTGCCAGCAGCTTGTCAACGGGAGGGCCTCGTTCCTATGAGCAGTTCTTC CASSLSTGGPRSYEQFF
TRBJ2-5 TRBV7-9 - few TGTGCCAGCAGCCCCCAATGGGGGCGGGGCGAGACCCAGTACTTC CASSPQWGRGETQYF
TRBJ1-1 TRBV29-1 - few TGCAGCGCTGGGGTTGAAGCTTTCTTT CSAGVEAFF
TRBJ2-1 TRBV5-4 TRBD2 - TGTGCCAGCAGCGGGGGAGGGCCCGCCCGCAATGAGCAGTTCTTC CASSGGGPARNEQFF
TRBJ2-6 TRBV10-3 - few TGTGCCAGCTTTGGGTTCGGGTCTGGGGCCAACGTCCTGACTTTC CASFGFGSGANVLTF
TRBJ1-1 TRBV6-5 - few TGTGCCACCCGGGACACTTTGAACACTGAAGCTTTCTTT CATRDTLNTEAFF
TRBJ2-2 TRBV9 - - TGTGCCAGCAGCGGCCCTACTGGTAGAAGGAAGGTGAACACCGGGGAGCTGTTTTTT CASSGPTGRRKVNTGELFF
TRBJ2-3 TRBV20-1 TRBD2 - TGCAGTGCTAGAGGTCACAGCCTAGCGGGAGGGCCCTGGGGCACAGATACGCAGTATTTT CSARGHSLAGGPWGTDTQYF
TRBJ2-7 TRBV11-2 TRBD2 few TGTGCCAGCAGCTCCCAAGGGCAAGCGGGGGTCGAGCAGTACTTC CASSSQGQAGVEQYF
TRBJ2-1 TRBV12-3/TRBV12-4 - few TGTGCCAGCAGTTGGGACTTCTCAAGGTACAATGAGCAGTTCTTC CASSWDFSRYNEQFF
TRBJ1-2 TRBV5-1 TRBD1 many TGCGCCAGCAGCTTGGGTACAGGGGGCTTCGGTGGCTACACCTTC CASSLGTGGFGGYTF
TRBJ2-3 TRBV7-9 - few TGTGCCAGCAGCTCGTCTGAGGGGCACGGCACAGATACGCAGTATTTT CASSSSEGHGTDTQYF
TRBJ1-2 TRBV12-3/TRBV12-4 TRBD1 few TGTGCCAGCAGTTTCCTCACCGACAGGGGGGATGGCTACACCTTC CASSFLTDRGDGYTF
TRBJ1-6 TRBV25-1 TRBD1 few TGTGCCAGCAGTGAATATGGGACAGGGGATAATTCACCCCTCCACTTT CASSEYGTGDNSPLHF
TRBJ2-7 TRBV23-1 - - TGCGCCAGCAGTCAATCGAGGCCTGGTAGCTCCTACGAGCAGTACTTC CASSQSRPGSSYEQYF
TRBJ1-1 TRBV5-1 - few TGCGCCAGCAGCTTGGATGAGGGTACTGAAGCTTTCTTT CASSLDEGTEAFF
TRBJ2-5 TRBV3-1 - few TGTGCCAGCAGCCAATTGGCGGGGGCGCTAGAGACCCAGTACTTC CASSQLAGALETQYF
TRBJ2-7 TRBV7-9 - - TGTGCCAGCAGCTCCCCCAAAGCGGACCCGAACTACGAGCAGTACTTC CASSSPKADPNYEQYF
TRBJ1-2 TRBV6-5 - few TGTGCCAGCAGTTACTCGACCACAGGGACTGGCTACACCTTC CASSYSTTGTGYTF
TRBJ2-5 TRBV6-6 TRBD1 few TGTGCCAGCAGTTACTTATTTGTCGGACAGGGCGAGACCCAGTACTTC CASSYLFVGQGETQYF
TRBJ1-2 TRBV12-3/TRBV12-4 - - TGTGCCAGCAGTTTAGGTTTTACCGGGCCCCTTGGCTACACCTTC CASSLGFTGPLGYTF
TRBJ1-1 TRBV5-1 - - TGCGCCAGCAGCTTCAGGGGCTCTGAAGCTTTCTTT CASSFRGSEAFF
TRBJ1-1 TRBV29-1 - - TGCAGCGTTTCAATGAACACTGAAGCTTTCTTT CSVSMNTEAFF
TRBJ2-7 TRBV20-1 - once TGCAGTGCTAGAGATCCCGCAGGGTGGGACTACGAGCAGTACTTC CSARDPAGWDYEQYF
TRBJ2-1 TRBV7-3 TRBD2 few TGTGCCAGCAGCTTGAGTAGCGGGATGCGGTATGAGCAGTTCTTC CASSLSSGMRYEQFF
TRBJ1-1 TRBV2 - once TGTGCCGGCCAGACAGGTGTGAACACTGAAGCTTTCTTT CAGQTGVNTEAFF
TRBJ2-2 TRBV4-3 - few TGCGCCAGCAGCCAAGAACCACGCCCAGGGGAGCTGTTTTTT CASSQEPRPGELFF
TRBJ2-7 TRBV7-9 - - TGTGCCAGCAGCTCTAACTGGAAGAACTCGGAGTCCGTTAAAAAAACCTACGAGCAGTACTTC CASSSNWKNSESVKKTYEQYF
TRBJ2-5 TRBV6-6 - many TGTGCCAGCAGTTACTCGGTGGGGGCGGAGACCCAGTACTTC CASSYSVGAETQYF